This is a list of T cell receptor beta chains from one sample in a study of cytomegalovirus exposure and HLA in healthy donors. Measured with immunoSEQ multiplex PCR; TCRdb has only the in-frame clones, and not every one. The sample comprises over 150,000 clones, about 90% of which are singletons, and roughly 0.23% rests with the top ten. Sequenced material: PBMCs. The receptors here all came from a girl in the first two years of life in good health and CMV-seronegative. CDR3s include the opening cysteine and the closing phenylalanine or tryptophan. A D gene is named only where the DNA matches it firmly. A clone size is listed for some rows: how often the clone was seen (once, few, many), or a class if it is expanded.

>TRBJ2-1|TRBD2|TRBV11-2|.|17
TGTGCCAGCAGCAGGATTTCGGGGGAGGGTGGCTACAATGAGCAGTTCTTC
CASSRISGEGGYNEQFF
>TRBJ1-1|.|TRBV7-3|.|14
TGTGCCAGCAGTATAGAGGCGGGGGCGGACCGAGCTTTCTTT
CASSIEAGADRAFF
>TRBJ1-2|TRBD1|TRBV6-5|.|14
TGTGCCAGCAGGAGGGACAGGGGGTCTAATGGCTACACCTTC
CASRRDRGSNGYTF
>TRBJ1-6|TRBD1|TRBV18|.|14
TGTGCCAGCTCACCAACAGGGGGTGATTCACCCCTCCACTTT
CASSPTGGDSPLHF
>TRBJ2-1|.|TRBV25-1|.|16
TGTGCCAGCAGTGATGTGGGGGGGCGCTCCTACAATGAGCAGTTCTTC
CASSDVGGRSYNEQFF
>TRBJ2-2|TRBD2|TRBV15|once|17
TGTGCCACCAGCAGATCAGCGGGGGTGGTGAACGCCGGGGAGCTGTTTTTT
CATSRSAGVVNAGELFF
>TRBJ1-2|.|TRBV13|.|15
TGTGCCAGCAGCTTAAGGATTCGGGGTTTCGATGGCTACACCTTC
CASSLRIRGFDGYTF
>TRBJ2-7|.|TRBV4-1|.|14
TGCGCCAGCAGCCAAGATAAAGGAGCCTACGAGCAGTACTTC
CASSQDKGAYEQYF
>TRBJ1-5|TRBD1|TRBV4-3|.|15
TGCGCCAGCAGCCAAGAATGGACAGGGGTTCAGCCCCAGCATTTT
CASSQEWTGVQPQHF
>TRBJ1-1|.|TRBV4-3|.|15
TGCGCCAGCAGCCAAGTGGACAGACAGAACACTGAAGCTTTCTTT
CASSQVDRQNTEAFF
>TRBJ1-6|TRBD1|TRBV2|.|19
TGTGCCAGCAACATGGAAGGGGGCTCAACGCATAGTACCAATTCACCCCTCCACTTT
CASNMEGGSTHSTNSPLHF
>TRBJ1-2|TRBD1|TRBV6-1|once|13
TGTGCCAGCAATACCGGACAGGACTATGGCTACACCTTC
CASNTGQDYGYTF
>TRBJ2-1|.|TRBV7-3|.|14
TGTGCCAGCAGCTTAGAGGGTAAGAACAATGAGCAGTTCTTC
CASSLEGKNNEQFF
>TRBJ2-3|TRBD1|TRBV13|few|14
TGTGCCAGCAGCTTAACAGGGGTCACAGATACGCAGTATTTT
CASSLTGVTDTQYF
>TRBJ2-7|.|TRBV5-1|.|15
TGCGCCAGCAGCAGTGAAACAGGGCCTAACGATCGGCAGTACTTC
CASSSETGPNDRQYF
>TRBJ1-2|TRBD1|TRBV15|.|15
TGTGCCACCACCACCGGGACAGGGACTAACTATGGCTACACCTTC
CATTTGTGTNYGYTF
>TRBJ2-1|.|TRBV7-9|once|15
TGTGCCAGCAGCTTACTCAGGGTCTCCTACAATGAGCAGTTCTTC
CASSLLRVSYNEQFF
>TRBJ2-2|TRBD2|TRBV9|few|15
TGTGCCAGCAGCGTTACTAGCGGATACACCGGGGAGCTGTTTTTT
CASSVTSGYTGELFF
>TRBJ2-1|.|TRBV4-3|once|18
TGCGCCAGCAGCCAAGTCACAGGGAAGGGGAGCTCCTACAATGAGCAGTTCTTC
CASSQVTGKGSSYNEQFF
>TRBJ2-7|TRBD2|TRBV7-3|.|15
TGTGCCAGCAGGTCACCTAGCGGGAGTGTCTACGAGCAGTACTTC
CASRSPSGSVYEQYF
>TRBJ2-5|.|TRBV20-1|.|11
TGCAGCGTCCGGGGGTCAGAGACCCAGTACTTC
CSVRGSETQYF
>TRBJ2-7|.|TRBV6-1|.|14
TGTGCCAGCAGTGAATGGAGGCAGAACTACGAGCAGTACTTC
CASSEWRQNYEQYF
>TRBJ1-2|.|TRBV6-5|.|13
TGTGCCAGCAGTGTGGCCAGGGAATATGGCTACACCTTC
CASSVAREYGYTF
>TRBJ2-6|.|TRBV2|.|16
TGTGCCAGCGGAGGGGCCCCATTCTCTGGGGCCAACGTCCTGACTTTC
CASGGAPFSGANVLTF
>TRBJ1-2|.|TRBV7-2|.|13
TGTGCCAGCAGCCAAAGAGGGGACTCTCACTACACCTTC
CASSQRGDSHYTF
>TRBJ2-3|TRBD2|TRBV2|.|13
TGTGCCAGCGGATTAGCGGGACCAGATACGCAGTATTTT
CASGLAGPDTQYF
>TRBJ1-5|.|TRBV5-1|.|15
TGCGCCAGCAGCTTGGCGGGCGGGAGCAATCAGCCCCAGCATTTT
CASSLAGGSNQPQHF
>TRBJ1-3|.|TRBV18|.|17
TGTGCCAGCTCACTGCAACAGACGGGAGACGGGGGAAACACCATATATTTT
CASSLQQTGDGGNTIYF
>TRBJ2-7|TRBD2|TRBV13|.|17
TGTGCCAGCAGCTTTAAGGGGACTAGCGGACGATCTTACGAGCAGTACTTC
CASSFKGTSGRSYEQYF
>TRBJ1-2|.|TRBV7-9|medium-sized|13
TGTGCCGCAGAACGGGGGGCTGTATTTGGCTACACCTTC
CAAERGAVFGYTF
>TRBJ2-5|TRBD2|TRBV5-1|once|18
TGCGCCAGCAGGCCTACTAGCGGGAGGGCCTACGACCAAGAGACCCAGTACTTC
CASRPTSGRAYDQETQYF
>TRBJ1-2|.|TRBV2|.|13
TGTGCCAGCAGTGCGCAACTCAACTATGGCTACACCTTC
CASSAQLNYGYTF
>TRBJ1-5|.|TRBV29-1|.|16
TGCAGCGTCCCAGCCGGGAAGATGGGCGGCAATCAGCCCCAGCATTTT
CSVPAGKMGGNQPQHF
>TRBJ2-2|.|TRBV29-1|.|13
TGCAGCGTTGCTCGCCTAGGCACCGGGGAGCTGTTTTTT
CSVARLGTGELFF
>TRBJ2-1|.|TRBV27|.|14
TGTGCCAGCAGTGGAGCGGACTCCTACAATGAGCAGTTCTTC
CASSGADSYNEQFF
>TRBJ2-5|TRBD1|TRBV10-3|.|16
TGTGCCATCAGTGACTCACAGGGGGGCTTGGGAGAGACCCAGTACTTC
CAISDSQGGLGETQYF
>TRBJ2-7|TRBD2|TRBV15|few|16
TGTGCCACCAGCAGAGATCACGCGGGAGGGGTCCCGGGGCGGTACTTC
CATSRDHAGGVPGRYF